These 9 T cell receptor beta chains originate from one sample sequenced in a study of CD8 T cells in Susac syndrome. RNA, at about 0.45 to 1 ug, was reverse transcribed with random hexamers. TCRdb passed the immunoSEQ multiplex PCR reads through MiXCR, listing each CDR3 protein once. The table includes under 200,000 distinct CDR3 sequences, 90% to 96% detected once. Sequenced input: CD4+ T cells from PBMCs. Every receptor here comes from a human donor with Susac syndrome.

This CDR3 is CSVGDSHTGELFF. In nucleotides, the CDR3 is TGCAGCGTCGGGGACAGTCACACCGGGGAGCTGTTTTTT. The chain has TRBV29-1 and TRBJ2-2; 7 nucleotides line up with TRBD1. Germline CDR1 is SQVTM and CDR2 is ANQGSEA. CDR3 length equals 13 residues. J was trimmed by 3 bases and V by 6 bases; bases with no gene match: 4.

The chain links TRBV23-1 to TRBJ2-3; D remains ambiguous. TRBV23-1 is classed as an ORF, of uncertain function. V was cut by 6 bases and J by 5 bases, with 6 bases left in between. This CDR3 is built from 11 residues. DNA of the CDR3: TGCGCCAGCAGAACGAGAGATACGCAGTATTTT. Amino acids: CASRTRDTQYF.

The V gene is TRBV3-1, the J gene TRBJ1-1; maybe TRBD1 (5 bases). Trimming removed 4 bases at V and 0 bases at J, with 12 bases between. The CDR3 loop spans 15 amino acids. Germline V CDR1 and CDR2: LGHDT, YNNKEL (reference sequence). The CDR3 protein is CASSRWTRMNTEAFF. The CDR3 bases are TGTGCCAGCAGCCGATGGACACGCATGAACACTGAAGCTTTCTTT.

The CDR3 DNA reads as TGCAGCGTTGATATATTCTCCTCCGGGACAGGGGAAGATGGCTACACCTTC. This sequence encodes CSVDIFSSGTGEDGYTF. The chain recombines TRBV29-1 with TRBJ1-2; 10 bases are a match to TRBD1. Germline assignment: CDR1 SQVTM and CDR2 ANQGSEA. The CDR3 sequence is 17 residues long. V lost 3 bases to trimming and J lost 6 bases; unmatched junction nucleotides: 16.

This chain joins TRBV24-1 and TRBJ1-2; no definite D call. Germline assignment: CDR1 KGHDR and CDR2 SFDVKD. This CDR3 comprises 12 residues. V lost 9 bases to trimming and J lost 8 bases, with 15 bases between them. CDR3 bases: TGTGCCACCGCGTCCGCCCTAGGAGGCTACACCTTC. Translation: CATASALGGYTF.

The chain's CDR3 is CASSQGSRYNEQFF. The CDR3 DNA follows: TGCGCCAGCAGCCAGGGGAGTAGGTACAATGAGCAGTTCTTC. The chain carries TRBV4-3 and TRBJ2-1, with D maybe TRBD2 (5 bases). Trimming removed 3 bases from V and 4 bases from J, with 10 bases in between. Germline V gene lookup returns CDR1 LGHNA and CDR2 YSLEER. There are 14 residues in the CDR3.

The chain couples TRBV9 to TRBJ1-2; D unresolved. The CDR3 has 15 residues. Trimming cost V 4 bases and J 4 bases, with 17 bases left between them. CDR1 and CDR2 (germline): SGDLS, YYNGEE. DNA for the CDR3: TGTGCCAGCAGCCCCTACTCAGCCCTTAGCTATGGCTACACCTTC. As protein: CASSPYSALSYGYTF.

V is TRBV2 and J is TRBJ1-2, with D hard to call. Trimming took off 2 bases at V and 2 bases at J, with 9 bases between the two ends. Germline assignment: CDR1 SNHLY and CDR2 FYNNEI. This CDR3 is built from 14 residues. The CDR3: CASSESGRNYGYTF. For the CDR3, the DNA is TGTGCCAGCAGTGAAAGCGGTCGGAACTATGGCTACACCTTC.

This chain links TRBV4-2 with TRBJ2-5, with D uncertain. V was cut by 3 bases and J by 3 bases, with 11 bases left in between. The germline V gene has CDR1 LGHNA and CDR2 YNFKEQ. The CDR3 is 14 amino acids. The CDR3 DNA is TGTGCCAGCAGCCAGGATCTAACGAAAGAGACCCAGTACTTC. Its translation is CASSQDLTKETQYF.